The 20 T cell receptor beta chains listed next were all sequenced from one sample in a study of T cells in tumors after PD-1 blockade. Sequencing used immunoSEQ multiplex PCR; TCRdb keeps in-frame clones, though not all of them. The table lists 60,000 to 65,000 clones, 74% of them singletons, with approximately 4.5% in the top ten. The specimen was PBMCs, collected after anti-PD-1 treatment. These receptors came from a human donor with basal cell carcinoma.

The sample holds a few counts of this clone. The gene calls are TRBV7-6 and TRBJ1-2; TRBD1 matches 8 bases. CDR1 and CDR2 (germline): SGHVS, FNYEAQ. The V gene end was trimmed by 1 base and the J gene end by 7 bases; junction bases not matched to a gene: 8. The CDR3 is 15 residues long. Here the CDR3 reads CASSLVLDRVSGYTF. The CDR3 bases are TGTGCCAGCAGCTTAGTCCTGGACAGGGTCAGTGGCTACACCTTC.

The chain links TRBV27 to TRBJ2-7, with D tentatively TRBD1 (5 bases). Germline V gene lookup returns CDR1 MNHEY and CDR2 SMNVEV (reference sequence). The CDR3 loop spans 14 amino acids. With 5 bases removed from V and 5 bases from J, the gap between germline ends came to 16 bases. DNA of the CDR3: TGTGCCAGCAGTACGTTCAGGGTCTCGGACGAGCAGTACTTC. Translating it yields CASSTFRVSDEQYF.

The chain employs TRBV24-1 and TRBJ2-1; tentative D call: TRBD2 (6 bases). Germline CDR1 and CDR2: KGHDR and SFDVKD. The CDR3 is 13 amino acids. V lost 5 bases, J lost 6 bases, and 10 bases lay in between. The DNA of the CDR3 is TGTGCCACCAGTGGATTCGGGGGCAATGAGCAGTTCTTC. Its translation is CATSGFGGNEQFF.

This clone was recorded a few times. V and J are TRBV2 and TRBJ1-1, with D maybe TRBD1 (6 bases). V lost 6 bases and J lost 1, with 18 bases in between. The CDR3 length is 16 residues. Germline values: CDR1 SNHLY, CDR2 FYNNEI. The CDR3 DNA is TGTGCCAGCAGGCCGGGACAACGGGCCTGGAACACTGAAGCTTTCTTT. As protein: CASRPGQRAWNTEAFF.

The chain uses TRBV5-1 and TRBJ2-3; 9 bases fit TRBD2. V shed 4 bases and J 0 bases; nucleotides not matched to a gene: 6. The CDR3 extends over 16 amino acids. Germline lookup yields CDR1 SGHRS and CDR2 YFSETQ. CDR3 DNA: TGCGCCAGCAGCGGGGGGCGGGGGGGAAGCACAGATACGCAGTATTTT. Translation gives CASSGGRGGSTDTQYF.

The chain employs TRBV30 and TRBJ1-1; the D is unclear. V lost 3 bases to trimming and J lost 7 bases, with 6 bases between them. In germline, CDR1 is GTSNPN, CDR2 SVGIG (reference sequence). The CDR3 sequence is 10 residues long. CDR3 DNA sequence: TGTGCCTGGAGGCCCGTTGAAGCTTTCTTT. Encoded protein: CAWRPVEAFF.

The J gene is TRBJ1-6, the V gene TRBV12-3 or TRBV12-4, with no clear D. This CDR3 has 12 amino acids. V shed 6 bases and J shed 8 bases, with 8 bases lying between them. The CDR3 nucleotides read TGTGCCAGCAGCTCCCAATATTCACCCCTCCACTTT. Translating it yields CASSSQYSPLHF.

This chain links TRBV27 with TRBJ1-5; D gene unclear. The CDR3 spans 15 residues. In germline, CDR1 is MNHEY, CDR2 SMNVEV (reference sequence). V was pared by 3 bases and J by 4 bases, with 13 bases between. The CDR3 coding sequence is TGTGCCAGCAGTTTTGCGCCAAGGCCTAATCAGCCCCAGCATTTT. As protein: CASSFAPRPNQPQHF.

This clone ranks as medium-sized. The rearrangement uses TRBV5-6 and TRBJ2-7; 7 bases map to TRBD1. Trimming at V came to 2 bases and at J to 2 bases, leaving 4 bases not matched to a gene. The CDR3 runs to 14 residues. Germline V gene data show CDR1 as SGHDT and CDR2 as YYEEEE. CDR3 amino acids: CASSFTGDPYEQYF. CDR3 coding DNA: TGTGCCAGCAGCTTTACAGGGGACCCCTACGAGCAGTACTTC.

This clone was counted once. This chain joins TRBV6-1 and TRBJ1-5, with D hard to call. The germline V gene has CDR1 MNHNS and CDR2 SASEGT. This CDR3 has 13 amino acids. The germline V and J ends were trimmed by 0 bases and 4 bases, with 4 bases remaining between them. CDR3 in DNA: TGTGCCAGCAGTGAAGCCTCGAATCAGCCCCAGCATTTT. It yields the protein CASSEASNQPQHF.

This chain joins TRBV28 and TRBJ2-2; perhaps TRBD2 as D (5 bases). CDR1 MDHEN and CDR2 SYDVKM come from the germline V gene. The CDR3 is made up of 13 amino acids. The ends were cut back, 5 bases at V and 1 base at J, with 5 bases in the middle. The CDR3 here is CASSEGNTGELFF. CDR3 DNA: TGTGCCAGCAGTGAGGGGAACACCGGGGAGCTGTTTTTT.

V is TRBV19 and J is TRBJ2-1, with 10 bases identical to TRBD2. With V trimmed by 10 bases and J by 10 bases, 10 bases remained unmatched. This CDR3 is built from 13 residues. Germline CDR1 reads LNHDA; CDR2 reads SQIVND (reference sequence). The CDR3 nucleotides are TGTGCCACCTCCGCTAGCGGGGGAGTAGAGCAGTTCTTC. Its protein product is CATSASGGVEQFF.

The chain is built from TRBV4-2 and TRBJ2-5; TRBD1 matches at 8 bases. V lost 3 bases, J lost 4 bases, and 4 bases stayed unmatched. CDR1 is LGHNA, CDR2 YNFKEQ, per germline. The CDR3 is 14 residues long. The CDR3 loop is CASSQNGQGETQYF. The CDR3 DNA reads as TGTGCCAGCAGCCAGAACGGACAGGGAGAGACCCAGTACTTC.

This clone was counted between two and nine times. This chain links TRBV5-1 with TRBJ2-7; 12 positions match TRBD2. The J segment lost 2 bases and the V segment lost 0 bases, leaving 3 bases of the junction unmatched. The germline V gene encodes CDR1 SGHRS and CDR2 YFSETQ. The CDR3 spans 16 residues. The CDR3: CASSLGTSGVPYEQYF. The CDR3 nucleotides are TGCGCCAGCAGCTTGGGGACTAGCGGGGTCCCCTACGAGCAGTACTTC. Together with reference TRBV5-1 and TRBJ2-7, the CDR3 gives the full variable domain: KAGVTQTPRYLIKTRGQQVTLSCSPISGHRSVSWYQQTPGQGLQFLFEYFSETQRNKGNFPGRFSGRQFSNSRSEMNVSTLELGDSALYLCASSLGTSGVPYEQYFGPGTRLTVT.

The chain couples TRBV28 to TRBJ2-1; no firm D call. The V gene's germline CDR1 is MDHEN and CDR2 SYDVKM. The CDR3 has 14 residues. The V gene lost 4 bases and the J gene lost 4 bases, with 11 bases spanning the gap. DNA of the CDR3: TGTGCCAGCAGTTCATGGGAAGGTTACAATGAGCAGTTCTTC. The encoded protein is CASSSWEGYNEQFF.

J is TRBJ2-7 and V is TRBV6-5; TRBD1 aligns across 8 bases. Trimming at V came to 6 bases and at J to 4 bases, leaving 11 bases not matched to a gene. CDR3 length: 15 residues. Germline V gene sequence: CDR1 MNHEY, CDR2 SVGAGI. CDR3 bases: TGTGCCAGCAGCTCCATTCAGGGGGCTGCGTACGAGCAGTACTTC. Translated, it gives CASSSIQGAAYEQYF.

This clone occurred once. The chain carries TRBV3-1 (or the pseudogene TRBV3-2) and TRBJ2-2; 7 bases line up with TRBD1. The V gene's germline CDR1 is LGHDT and CDR2 YNNKEL (reference sequence). Unmatched junction bases numbered 1, after V lost 0 bases and J lost 6 bases. CDR3 length equals 14 residues. The CDR3 here is CASSQDGQAGELFF. CDR3 nucleotides: TGTGCCAGCAGCCAAGATGGACAGGCCGGGGAGCTGTTTTTT.

This chain connects TRBV13 to TRBJ2-1; tentative D call: TRBD1 (6 bases). The length of the CDR3 is 15 residues. V lost 2 bases and J lost 4, with 12 bases in between. Per the germline V gene, CDR1 is PRHDT and CDR2 is FYEKMQ (reference sequence). In DNA, the CDR3 is TGTGCCAGCAGCTTAAAGGACAGAACATACAATGAGCAGTTCTTC. Amino acid sequence: CASSLKDRTYNEQFF. Filled out from reference TRBV13 and TRBJ2-1, the complete variable domain reads AAGVIQSPRHLIKEKRETATLKCYPIPRHDTVYWYQQGPGQDPQFLISFYEKMQSDKGSIPDRFSAQQFSDYHSELNMSSLELGDSALYFCASSLKDRTYNEQFFGPGTRLTVL.

The chain joins TRBV6-5 to TRBJ1-1; no firm D call. Germline CDR1 MNHEY, CDR2 SVGAGI. The CDR3 totals 11 residues. V shed 8 bases and J shed 0 bases, with 4 bases lying between them. The CDR3 bases are TGTGCCAGCGTAATGAACACTGAAGCTTTCTTT. Amino acid sequence: CASVMNTEAFF.

The J gene is TRBJ1-2, the V gene TRBV13, with a weak D call TRBD1 (5 bases). CDR1 PRHDT and CDR2 FYEKMQ come from the germline V gene (reference sequence). V lost 5 bases to trimming and J lost 5 bases, with 15 bases between them. The length of the CDR3 is 14 residues. DNA for the CDR3: TGTGCCAGCAGCGTCAGGGCCCGTTGGTATGGCTACACCTTC. Translated: CASSVRARWYGYTF.